The clone carrying this T cell receptor (beta chain) was seen a handful of times. Antigen specificity is unknown. This entry belongs to a study of T cells in Graves' hyperthyroidism and ophthalmopathy. V was clipped by 5 bases and J by 10 bases, with 15 bases between them. Germline-derived CDR1 and CDR2 are PRHDT and FYEKMQ (reference sequence). The CDR3 sequence is 13 residues long. Study-level findings and limits: Ophthalmopathy could be told apart from stable hyperthyroidism with a 13 V-J model.

Patients with uncontrolled infections, other autoimmune diseases, pregnancy or lactation were excluded. It was RNA transcripts that yielded the amplified TCR beta CDR3 regions. HTBI primers were the set used in a first-round RT-PCR of the TCR CDR3. One entry per CDR3 protein, called by TCRdb with MiXCR from the multiplex PCR reads. This sample has around 690,000 distinct CDR3 sequences, with approximately 15% found just once. The sample was blood. V usage is TRBV13 and J usage is TRBJ2-1; tentative D call: TRBD1 (6 bases). The TCR originated in a man aged 45-65 years with Graves' hyperthyroidism. The CDR3 region has the DNA TGTGCCAGCAGCCCCCAACAGGGCTTAGAGCAGTTCTTC. Amino acids: CASSPQQGLEQFF. Drawing the rest from reference TRBV13 and TRBJ2-1, the complete variable domain is AAGVIQSPRHLIKEKRETATLKCYPIPRHDTVYWYQQGPGQDPQFLISFYEKMQSDKGSIPDRFSAQQFSDYHSELNMSSLELGDSALYFCASSPQQGLEQFFGPGTRLTVL.